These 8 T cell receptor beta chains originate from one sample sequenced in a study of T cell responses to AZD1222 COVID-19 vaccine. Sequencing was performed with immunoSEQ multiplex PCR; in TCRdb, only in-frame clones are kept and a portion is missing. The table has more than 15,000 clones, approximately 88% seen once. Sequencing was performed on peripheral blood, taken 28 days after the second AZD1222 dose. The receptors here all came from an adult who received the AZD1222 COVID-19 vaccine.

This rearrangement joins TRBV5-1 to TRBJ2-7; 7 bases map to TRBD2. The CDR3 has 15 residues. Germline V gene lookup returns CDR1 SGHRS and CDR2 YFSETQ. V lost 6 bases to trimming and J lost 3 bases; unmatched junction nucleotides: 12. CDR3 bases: TGCGCCAGCACTGGGGTCGCGGGAGCAATCTACGAGCAGTACTTC. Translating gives CASTGVAGAIYEQYF. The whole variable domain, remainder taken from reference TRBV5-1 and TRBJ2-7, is KAGVTQTPRYLIKTRGQQVTLSCSPISGHRSVSWYQQTPGQGLQFLFEYFSETQRNKGNFPGRFSGRQFSNSRSEMNVSTLELGDSALYLCASTGVAGAIYEQYFGPGTRLTVT.

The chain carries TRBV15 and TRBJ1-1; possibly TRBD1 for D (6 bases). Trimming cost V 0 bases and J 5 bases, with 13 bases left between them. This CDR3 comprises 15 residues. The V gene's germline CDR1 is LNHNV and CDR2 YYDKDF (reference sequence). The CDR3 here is CATSRDPGGGTEAFF. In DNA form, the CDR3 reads TGTGCCACCAGCAGAGATCCGGGGGGCGGAACTGAAGCTTTCTTT.

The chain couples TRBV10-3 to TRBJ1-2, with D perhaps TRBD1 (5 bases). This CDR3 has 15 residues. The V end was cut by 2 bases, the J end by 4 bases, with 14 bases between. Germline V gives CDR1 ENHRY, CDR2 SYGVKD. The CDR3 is CAISEGGRRTYGYTF. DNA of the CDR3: TGTGCCATCAGTGAGGGGGGACGTCGAACCTATGGCTACACCTTC.

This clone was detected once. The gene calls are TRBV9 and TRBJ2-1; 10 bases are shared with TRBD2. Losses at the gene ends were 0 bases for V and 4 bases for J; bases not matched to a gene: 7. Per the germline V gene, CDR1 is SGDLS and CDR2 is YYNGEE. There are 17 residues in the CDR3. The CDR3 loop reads CASSVGPRTSGYNEQFF. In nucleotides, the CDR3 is TGTGCCAGCAGCGTAGGCCCCAGGACTAGCGGATACAATGAGCAGTTCTTC.

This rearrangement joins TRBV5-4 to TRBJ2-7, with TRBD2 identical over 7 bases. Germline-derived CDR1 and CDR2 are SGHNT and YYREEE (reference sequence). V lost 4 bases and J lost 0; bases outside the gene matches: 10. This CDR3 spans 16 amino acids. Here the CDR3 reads CASSPPGGIASYEQYF. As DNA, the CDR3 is TGTGCCAGCAGCCCGCCGGGGGGAATAGCCTCCTACGAGCAGTACTTC.

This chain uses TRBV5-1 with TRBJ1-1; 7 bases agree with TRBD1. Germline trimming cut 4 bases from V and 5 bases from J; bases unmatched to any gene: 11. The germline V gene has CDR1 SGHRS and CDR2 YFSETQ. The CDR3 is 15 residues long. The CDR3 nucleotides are TGCGCCAGCAGCCCCTCTCAGGGGGGACGGACTGAAGCTTTCTTT. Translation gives CASSPSQGGRTEAFF. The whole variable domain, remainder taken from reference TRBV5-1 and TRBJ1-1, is KAGVTQTPRYLIKTRGQQVTLSCSPISGHRSVSWYQQTPGQGLQFLFEYFSETQRNKGNFPGRFSGRQFSNSRSEMNVSTLELGDSALYLCASSPSQGGRTEAFFGQGTRLTVV.

Here the CDR3 DNA reads TGTGCCAGCAGCTTAAGACACCAGGGGCCCTACGAGCAGTACTTC. Amino acid sequence: CASSLRHQGPYEQYF. The J gene is TRBJ2-7, the V gene TRBV11-1; possible D gene TRBD1, 6 bases. Germline V lookup: CDR1 SGHAT, CDR2 FQDESV (reference sequence). There are 15 residues in the CDR3. Deletions cut 2 bases from V and 2 bases from J, with 13 bases between.

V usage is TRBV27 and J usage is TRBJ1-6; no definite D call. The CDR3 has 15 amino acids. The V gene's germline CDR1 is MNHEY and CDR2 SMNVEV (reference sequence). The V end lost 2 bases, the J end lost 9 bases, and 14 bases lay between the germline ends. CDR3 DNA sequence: TGTGCCAGCAGTTTAACACCCCTCGGGGTTTCACCCCTCCACTTT. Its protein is CASSLTPLGVSPLHF.